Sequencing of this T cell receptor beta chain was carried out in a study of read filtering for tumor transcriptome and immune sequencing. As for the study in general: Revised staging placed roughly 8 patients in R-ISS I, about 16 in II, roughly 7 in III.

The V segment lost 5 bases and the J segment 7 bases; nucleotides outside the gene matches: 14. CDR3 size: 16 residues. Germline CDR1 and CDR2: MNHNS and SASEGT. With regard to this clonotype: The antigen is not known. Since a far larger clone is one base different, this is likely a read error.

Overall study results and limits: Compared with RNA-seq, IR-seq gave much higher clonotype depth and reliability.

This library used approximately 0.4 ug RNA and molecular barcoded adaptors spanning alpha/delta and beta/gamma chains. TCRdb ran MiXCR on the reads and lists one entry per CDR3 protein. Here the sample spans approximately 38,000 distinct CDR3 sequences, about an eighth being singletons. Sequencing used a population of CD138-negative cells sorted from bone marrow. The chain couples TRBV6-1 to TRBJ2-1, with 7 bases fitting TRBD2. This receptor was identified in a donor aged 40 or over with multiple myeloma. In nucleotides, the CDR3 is TGTGCCAGCAGTCTCCATGATGGACTAGGGTTAAATGAGCAGTTCTTC. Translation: CASSLHDGLGLNEQFF.